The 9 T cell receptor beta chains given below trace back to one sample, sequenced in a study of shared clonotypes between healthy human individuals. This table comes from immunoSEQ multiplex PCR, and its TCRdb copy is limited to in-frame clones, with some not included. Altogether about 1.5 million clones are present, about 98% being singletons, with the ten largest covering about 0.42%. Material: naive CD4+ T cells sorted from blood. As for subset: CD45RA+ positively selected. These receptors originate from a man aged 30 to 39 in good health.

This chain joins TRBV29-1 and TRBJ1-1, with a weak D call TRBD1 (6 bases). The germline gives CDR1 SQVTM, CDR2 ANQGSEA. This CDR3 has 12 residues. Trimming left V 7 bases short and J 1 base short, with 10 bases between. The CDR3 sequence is CSATGANTEAFF. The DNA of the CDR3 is TGCAGCGCGACGGGGGCGAACACTGAAGCTTTCTTT.

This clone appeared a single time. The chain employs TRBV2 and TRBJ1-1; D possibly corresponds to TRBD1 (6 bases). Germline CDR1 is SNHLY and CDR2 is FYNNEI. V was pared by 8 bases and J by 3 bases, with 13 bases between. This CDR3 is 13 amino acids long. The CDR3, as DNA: TGTGCCAGCTTACAGGGTAGGGACACTGAAGCTTTCTTT. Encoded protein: CASLQGRDTEAFF. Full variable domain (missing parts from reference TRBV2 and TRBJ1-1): EPEVTQTPSHQVTQMGQEVILRCVPISNHLYFYWYRQILGQKVEFLVSFYNNEISEKSEIFDDQFSVERPDGSNFTLKIRSTKLEDSAMYFCASLQGRDTEAFFGQGTRLTVV.

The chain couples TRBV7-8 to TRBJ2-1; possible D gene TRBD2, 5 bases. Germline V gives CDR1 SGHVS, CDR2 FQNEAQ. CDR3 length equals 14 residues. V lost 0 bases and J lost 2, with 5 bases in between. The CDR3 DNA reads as TGTGCCAGCAGCTTAGCGGGAGCCTACAATGAGCAGTTCTTC. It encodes CASSLAGAYNEQFF.

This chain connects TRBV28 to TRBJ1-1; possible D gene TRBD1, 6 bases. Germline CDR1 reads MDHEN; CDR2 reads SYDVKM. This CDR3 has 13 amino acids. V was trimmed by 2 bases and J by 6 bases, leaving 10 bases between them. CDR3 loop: CASSLVRGPEAFF. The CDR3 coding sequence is TGTGCCAGCAGTTTAGTCAGGGGCCCTGAAGCTTTCTTT.

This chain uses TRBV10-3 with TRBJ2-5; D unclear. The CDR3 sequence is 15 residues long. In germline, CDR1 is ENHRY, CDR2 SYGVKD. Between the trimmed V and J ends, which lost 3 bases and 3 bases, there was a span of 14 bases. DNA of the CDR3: TGTGCCATCAGTGAATATTCGGACGGAAAAGAGACCCAGTACTTC. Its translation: CAISEYSDGKETQYF.

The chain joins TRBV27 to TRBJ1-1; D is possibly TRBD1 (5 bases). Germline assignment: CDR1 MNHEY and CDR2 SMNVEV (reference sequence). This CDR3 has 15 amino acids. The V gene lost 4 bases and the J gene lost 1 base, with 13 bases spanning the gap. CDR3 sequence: CASSSQYRWNTEAFF. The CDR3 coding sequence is TGTGCCAGCAGTTCCCAATACAGGTGGAACACTGAAGCTTTCTTT.

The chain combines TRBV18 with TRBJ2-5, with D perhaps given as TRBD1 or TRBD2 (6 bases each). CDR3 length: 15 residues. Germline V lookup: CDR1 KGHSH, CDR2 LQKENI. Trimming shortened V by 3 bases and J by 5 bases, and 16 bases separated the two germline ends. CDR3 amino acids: CASSPIGGAGETQYF. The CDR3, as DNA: TGTGCCAGCTCACCCATCGGGGGCGCGGGGGAGACCCAGTACTTC.

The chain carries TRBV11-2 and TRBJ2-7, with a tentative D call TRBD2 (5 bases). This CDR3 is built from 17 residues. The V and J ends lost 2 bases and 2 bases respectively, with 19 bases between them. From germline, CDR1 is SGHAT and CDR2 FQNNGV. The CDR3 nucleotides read TGTGCCAGCAGCTTAATCGGAGGTCGGAGGCAACCCTACGAGCAGTACTTC. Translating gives CASSLIGGRRQPYEQYF.

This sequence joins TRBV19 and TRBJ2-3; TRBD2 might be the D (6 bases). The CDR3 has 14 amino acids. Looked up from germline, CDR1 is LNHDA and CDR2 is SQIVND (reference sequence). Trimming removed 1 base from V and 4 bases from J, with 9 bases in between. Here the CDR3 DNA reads TGTGCCAGTAGTATAGGCGGGGTGGCAGATACGCAGTATTTT. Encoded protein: CASSIGGVADTQYF. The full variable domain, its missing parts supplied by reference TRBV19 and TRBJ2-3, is DGGITQSPKYLFRKEGQNVTLSCEQNLNHDAMYWYRQDPGQGLRLIYYSQIVNDFQKGDIAEGYSVSREKKESFPLTVTSAQKNPTAFYLCASSIGGVADTQYFGPGTRLTVL.